Following are 14 T cell receptor beta chains from one sample sequenced in a study of T cell responses to AZD1222 COVID-19 vaccine. The repertoire was sequenced with immunoSEQ multiplex PCR; TCRdb's copy has only in-frame clones and lacks some. The sample holds more than 150,000 clones, around 89% seen once. The sequencing used peripheral blood, collected on day 0 of AZD1222 vaccination. Receptors originate from an adult in good health.

The gene calls are TRBV25-1 and TRBJ2-7, with TRBD1 identical over 7 bases. The germline CDR1 and CDR2 sequences are MGHDK and SYGVNS. The J segment lost 0 bases and the V segment lost 8 bases, leaving 4 bases of the junction unmatched. This CDR3 spans 13 amino acids. In DNA, the CDR3 is TGTGCCAGCCTCCGGACAGGCTCCTACGAGCAGTACTTC. This codes for CASLRTGSYEQYF.

DNA of the CDR3: TGCGCCAGCAGCCAAGATCTGGGACAGAGAATCGGCTCCTACAATGAGCAGTTCTTC. It specifies CASSQDLGQRIGSYNEQFF. The V call is TRBV4-1, the J call TRBJ2-1, with 7 bases lining up with TRBD1. J was trimmed by 0 bases and V by 0 bases; bases with no gene match: 11. CDR3 length: 19 amino acids. Looked up from germline, CDR1 is MGHRA and CDR2 is YSYEKL.

The V call is TRBV7-9, the J call TRBJ1-3; 10 bases map to TRBD1. Germline CDR1 reads SEHNR; CDR2 reads FQNEAQ (reference sequence). The J segment lost 4 bases and the V segment lost 10 bases, leaving 16 bases of the junction unmatched. The CDR3 extends over 17 amino acids. CDR3 in amino acids: CAIPSAAGTGDGNTIYF. The CDR3 DNA reads TGTGCCATCCCCTCGGCGGCCGGGACAGGGGACGGAAACACCATATATTTT.

This clone was counted a single time. The CDR3, as DNA: TGTGCCAGCAGTGTTATCGGCGTCGGAGCGGAGACCCAGTACTTC. Its protein product is CASSVIGVGAETQYF. The genes are TRBV2 and TRBJ2-5, with D unresolved. This CDR3 region has 15 residues. Deletions cut 4 bases from V and 5 bases from J, with 17 bases between. Looked up from germline, CDR1 is SNHLY and CDR2 is FYNNEI.

V usage is TRBV30 and J usage is TRBJ1-3, with D unclear. The CDR3 is made up of 14 amino acids. Trimming cost V 0 bases and J 1 base, with 7 bases left between them. Germline-derived CDR1 and CDR2 are GTSNPN and SVGIG (reference sequence). The CDR3 DNA follows: TGTGCCTGGAGTGTTTGGGAGTCTGGAAACACCATATATTTT. Translation: CAWSVWESGNTIYF. The variable domain in full, completed from reference TRBV30 and TRBJ1-3, reads SQTIHQWPATLVQPVGSPLSLECTVEGTSNPNLYWYRQAAGRGLQLLFYSVGIGQISSEVPQNLSASRPQDRQFILSSKKLLLSDSGFYLCAWSVWESGNTIYFGEGSWLTVV.

This sequence joins TRBV19 and TRBJ2-3, with D hard to call. In germline, CDR1 is LNHDA, CDR2 SQIVND (reference sequence). CDR3 length: 13 amino acids. The V gene lost 4 bases and the J gene lost 0 bases, with 5 bases spanning the gap. CDR3: CASSTTSTDTQYF. As DNA, the CDR3 is TGTGCCAGTAGTACTACTAGCACAGATACGCAGTATTTT.

This clone was seen a single time. The chain uses TRBV28 and TRBJ1-1, with 7 positions matching TRBD1. Per germline, CDR1 MDHEN and CDR2 SYDVKM. V gave up 2 bases and J gave up 10 bases; unmatched junction bases: 4. This CDR3 comprises 12 residues. The CDR3 region is CASSLGQGGAFF. In DNA, the CDR3 is TGTGCCAGCAGTTTAGGTCAGGGGGGAGCTTTCTTT.

The chain uses TRBV25-1 and TRBJ1-3; the D is unclear. The length of the CDR3 is 13 residues. V gave up 0 bases and J gave up 5 bases, with 5 bases separating them. Germline V gene data show CDR1 as MGHDK and CDR2 as SYGVNS. The CDR3 DNA sequence: TGTGCCAGCAGTGAATATGGGAGAAACACCATATATTTT. Amino acids: CASSEYGRNTIYF.

The chain has TRBV28 and TRBJ2-7; 8 nucleotides agree with TRBD1. The CDR3 runs to 14 residues. Trimming removed 4 bases from V and 5 bases from J; junction bases left unmatched: 7. Germline values: CDR1 MDHEN, CDR2 SYDVKM. In DNA, the CDR3 is TGTGCCAGCAGTTCAGGGGGCATAATCCACGAGCAGTACTTC. The encoded protein is CASSSGGIIHEQYF.

This clone was detected a few times. The chain couples TRBV5-1 to TRBJ2-1, with TRBD2 matching over 12 bases. Germline CDR1 and CDR2: SGHRS and YFSETQ. The CDR3 is 15 residues long. V shed 4 bases, J shed 7 bases, and the junction held 6 bases outside the gene matches. The CDR3 region has the DNA TGCGCCAGCAGCGGCGGTACTAGCGGGGGGAATGAGCAGTTCTTC. Translation gives CASSGGTSGGNEQFF.

The chain recombines TRBV5-1 with TRBJ1-1, with 8 bases identical to TRBD1. Trimming cost V 4 bases and J 11 bases; bases outside gene matches: 10. CDR1 is SGHRS and CDR2 is YFSETQ in the germline V gene. CDR3 length: 13 residues. The CDR3 is CASSPGQGGYAFF. CDR3 nucleotides: TGCGCCAGCAGCCCAGGACAGGGCGGCTACGCTTTCTTT.

The J gene is TRBJ1-3, the V gene TRBV18; 7 bases are a match to TRBD1. The CDR3 has 16 amino acids. The V gene's germline CDR1 is KGHSH and CDR2 LQKENI. V was pared by 2 bases and J by 0 bases, with 4 bases of the junction left unmatched. The CDR3: CASSPDSGGSGNTIYF. CDR3 in DNA: TGTGCCAGCTCACCAGATTCAGGGGGCTCTGGAAACACCATATATTTT.

The chain uses TRBV18 and TRBJ2-7; TRBD2 matches 9 bases. In germline, CDR1 is KGHSH, CDR2 LQKENI. The CDR3 spans 15 residues. V shed 1 base, J shed 2 bases, and the junction held 3 bases outside the gene matches. This CDR3 reads CASSPLAGAPYEQYF. The CDR3 DNA reads as TGTGCCAGCTCACCACTAGCGGGGGCCCCCTACGAGCAGTACTTC.

The rearrangement joins TRBV27 to TRBJ1-1, with D possibly matching TRBD1 (5 bases). The CDR3 runs 14 residues. The V gene's germline CDR1 is MNHEY and CDR2 SMNVEV (reference sequence). The V and J ends lost 6 bases and 5 bases respectively, with 16 bases between them. DNA of the CDR3: TGTGCCAGCAGGGGGGACTTCCTCCGGACTGAAGCTTTCTTT. Encoded protein: CASRGDFLRTEAFF.